The clone carrying this T cell receptor beta chain turned up a few times. Treatment given: roughly 20 received Ad26.COV2.S at low or high dose, single or two shots; 5 received placebo; per-sample allocation not given. After the first vaccine or placebo injection, samples were drawn on day 63. At a Boston site, the person donating was an adult of 18-55 years. Vaccination employed an Ad26 vector expressing the Wuhan-strain SARS-CoV-2 spike. Clones were sequenced by immunoSEQ multiplex PCR, and TCRdb holds only the in-frame ones, with some missing. This sample has over 400,000 clones, with 90% found just once. The sample comes from a study of Ad26.COV2.S vaccination and SARS-CoV-2 variants. Study-level information: Of the COV1001 trial arms, the Ad26.COV2.S arm included the donor. Intramuscularly, Ad26.COV2.S was given either once or twice, 56 days apart.

The germline V gene has CDR1 KGHSH and CDR2 LQKENI. V lost 3 bases, J lost 2 bases, and 11 bases lay in between. The length of the CDR3 is 14 residues. The genes are TRBV18 and TRBJ2-7; D is perhaps TRBD1 or TRBD2 (5 bases each). This clonotype was sampled from a person aged 18 to 65 who received the Ad26.COV2.S COVID-19 vaccine or a placebo. This specimen was peripheral blood, taken in a trial of Ad26.COV2.S vaccine versus placebo. The CDR3 region has the DNA TGTGCCAGCTCACCGCCCGGGACCCCCTACGAGCAGTACTTC. Amino acid sequence: CASSPPGTPYEQYF.